Each of the 3 T cell receptor beta chains below was sequenced from the same sample in a study of T cells in Graves' hyperthyroidism and ophthalmopathy. Amplification of TCR beta CDR3 regions used RNA as the template. The HTBI set primed first-round TCR CDR3 RT-PCR. From the multiplex PCR reads, TCRdb called clonotypes with MiXCR, one entry per CDR3 protein. The sample records about 400,000 distinct CDR3 sequences, around 14% being singletons. Material for sequencing was blood. These receptors were taken from a woman under 30 with Graves' hyperthyroidism.

This clonotype was detected ten times or more. The chain recombines TRBV7-3 with TRBJ2-1, with TRBD2 identical over 9 bases. The length of the CDR3 is 16 residues. Germline loops: CDR1 SGHTA, CDR2 FQGTGA. After removal of 2 bases from V and 9 bases from J, the junction contained 11 bases not matched to a gene. The CDR3 loop is CASSLGSSGIFGEQFF. CDR3 nucleotide sequence: TGTGCCAGCAGCTTAGGGTCTAGCGGGATCTTCGGTGAGCAGTTCTTC.

This clonotype was detected ten times or more. The V and J genes are TRBV28 and TRBJ2-2; maybe TRBD2 (6 bases). V lost 1 base and J 6 bases, leaving 9 bases between the germline ends. This CDR3 comprises 14 residues. The germline V gene encodes CDR1 MDHEN and CDR2 SYDVKM. CDR3 sequence: CASSLFPGAGELFF. The CDR3 DNA follows: TGTGCCAGCAGTTTATTCCCGGGAGCCGGGGAGCTGTTTTTT.

V usage is TRBV7-9 and J usage is TRBJ2-5; the match to TRBD2 covers 15 bases. Germline CDR1 is SEHNR and CDR2 is FQNEAQ (reference sequence). V lost 5 bases, J lost 0 bases, and 4 bases stayed unmatched. This CDR3 region has 17 residues. The CDR3 nucleotides read TGTGCCAGCAGCCCAGGGACTAGCGGGGGGCACCAAGAGACCCAGTACTTC. Translated: CASSPGTSGGHQETQYF.